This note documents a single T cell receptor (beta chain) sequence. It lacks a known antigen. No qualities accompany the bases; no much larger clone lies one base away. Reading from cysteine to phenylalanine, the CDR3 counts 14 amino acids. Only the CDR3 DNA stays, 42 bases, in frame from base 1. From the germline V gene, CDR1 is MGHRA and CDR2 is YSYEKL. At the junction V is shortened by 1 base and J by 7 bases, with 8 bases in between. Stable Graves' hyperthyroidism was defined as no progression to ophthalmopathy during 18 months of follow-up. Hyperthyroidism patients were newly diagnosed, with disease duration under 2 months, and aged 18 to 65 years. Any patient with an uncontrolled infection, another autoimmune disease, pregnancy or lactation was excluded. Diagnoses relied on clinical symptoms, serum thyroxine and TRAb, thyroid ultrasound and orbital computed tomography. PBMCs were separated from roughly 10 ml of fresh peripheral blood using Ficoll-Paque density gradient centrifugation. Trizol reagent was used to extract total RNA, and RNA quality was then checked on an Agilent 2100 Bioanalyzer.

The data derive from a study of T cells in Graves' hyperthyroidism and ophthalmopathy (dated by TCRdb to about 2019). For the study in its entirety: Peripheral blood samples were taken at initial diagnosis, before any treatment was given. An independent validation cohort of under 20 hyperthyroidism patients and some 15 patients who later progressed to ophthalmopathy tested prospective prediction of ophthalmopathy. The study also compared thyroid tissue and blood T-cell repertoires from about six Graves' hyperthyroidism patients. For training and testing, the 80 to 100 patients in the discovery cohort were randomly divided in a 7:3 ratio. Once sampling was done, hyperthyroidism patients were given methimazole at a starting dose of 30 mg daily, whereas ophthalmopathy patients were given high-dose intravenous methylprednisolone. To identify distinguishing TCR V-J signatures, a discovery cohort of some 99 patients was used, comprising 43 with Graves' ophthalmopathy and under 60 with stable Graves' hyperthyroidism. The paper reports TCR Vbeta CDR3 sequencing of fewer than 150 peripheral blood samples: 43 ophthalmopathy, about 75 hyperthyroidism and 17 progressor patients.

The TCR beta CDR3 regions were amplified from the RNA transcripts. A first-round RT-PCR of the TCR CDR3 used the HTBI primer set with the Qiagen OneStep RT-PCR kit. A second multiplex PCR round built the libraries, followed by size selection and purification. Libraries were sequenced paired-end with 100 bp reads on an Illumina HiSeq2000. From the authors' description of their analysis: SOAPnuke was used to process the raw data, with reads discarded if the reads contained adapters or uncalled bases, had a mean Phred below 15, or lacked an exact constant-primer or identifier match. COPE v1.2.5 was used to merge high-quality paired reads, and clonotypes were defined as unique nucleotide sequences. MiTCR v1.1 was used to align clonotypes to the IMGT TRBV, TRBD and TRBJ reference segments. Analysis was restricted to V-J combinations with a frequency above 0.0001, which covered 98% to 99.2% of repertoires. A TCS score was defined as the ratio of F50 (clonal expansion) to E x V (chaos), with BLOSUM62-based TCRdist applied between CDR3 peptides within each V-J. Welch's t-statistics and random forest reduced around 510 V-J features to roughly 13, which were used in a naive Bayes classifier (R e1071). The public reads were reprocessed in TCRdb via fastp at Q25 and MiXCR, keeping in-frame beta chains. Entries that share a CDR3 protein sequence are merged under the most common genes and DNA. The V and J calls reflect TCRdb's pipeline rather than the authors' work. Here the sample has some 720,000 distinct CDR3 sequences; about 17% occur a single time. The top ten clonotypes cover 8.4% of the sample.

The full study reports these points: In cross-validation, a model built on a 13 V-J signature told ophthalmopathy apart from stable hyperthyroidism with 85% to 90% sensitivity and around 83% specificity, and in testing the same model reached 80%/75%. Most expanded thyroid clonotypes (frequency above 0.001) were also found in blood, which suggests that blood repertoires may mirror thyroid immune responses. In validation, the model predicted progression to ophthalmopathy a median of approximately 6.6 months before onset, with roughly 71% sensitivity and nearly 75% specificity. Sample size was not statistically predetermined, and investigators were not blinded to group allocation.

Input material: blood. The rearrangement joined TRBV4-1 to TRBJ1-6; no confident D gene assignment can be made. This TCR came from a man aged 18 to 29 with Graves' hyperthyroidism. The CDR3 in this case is CASSQVGVNSPLHF. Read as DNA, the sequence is TGCGCCAGCAGCCAAGTTGGAGTGAATTCACCCCTCCACTTT.